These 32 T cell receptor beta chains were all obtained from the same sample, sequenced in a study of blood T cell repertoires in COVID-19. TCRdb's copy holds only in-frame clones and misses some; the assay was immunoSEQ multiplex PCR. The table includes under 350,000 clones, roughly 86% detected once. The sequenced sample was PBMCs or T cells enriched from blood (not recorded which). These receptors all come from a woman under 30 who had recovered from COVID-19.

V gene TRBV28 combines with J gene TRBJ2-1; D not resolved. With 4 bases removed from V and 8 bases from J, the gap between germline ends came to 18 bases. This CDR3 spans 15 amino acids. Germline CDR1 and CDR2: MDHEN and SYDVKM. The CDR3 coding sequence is TGTGCCAGCAGTTATAGCCCCCTGAGCCCCGATGAGCAGTTCTTC. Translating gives CASSYSPLSPDEQFF.

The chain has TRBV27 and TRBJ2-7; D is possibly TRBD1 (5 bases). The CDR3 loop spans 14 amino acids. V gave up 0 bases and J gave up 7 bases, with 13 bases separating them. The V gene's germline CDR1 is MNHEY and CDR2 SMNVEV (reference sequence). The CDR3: CASSLSGPSAEQYF. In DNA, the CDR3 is TGTGCCAGCAGTTTATCGGGGCCCTCCGCGGAGCAGTACTTC.

In nucleotides, the CDR3 is TGCAGTGCTAGTGCAGGGGTTTCAGTTAATACGCAGTATTTT. Residues: CSASAGVSVNTQYF. V usage is TRBV20-1 and J usage is TRBJ2-3; D might be TRBD1 (6 bases). This CDR3 has 14 residues. The germline V gene encodes CDR1 DFQATT and CDR2 SNEGSKA (reference sequence). Trimming cost V 3 bases and J 7 bases, with 17 bases left between them.

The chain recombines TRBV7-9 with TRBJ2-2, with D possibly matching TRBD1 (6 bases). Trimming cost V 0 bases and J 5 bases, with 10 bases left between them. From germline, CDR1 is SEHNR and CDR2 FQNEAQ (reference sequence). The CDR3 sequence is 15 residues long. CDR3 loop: CASSLAGGRTGELFF. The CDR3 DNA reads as TGTGCCAGCAGCTTAGCAGGGGGAAGGACCGGGGAGCTGTTTTTT.

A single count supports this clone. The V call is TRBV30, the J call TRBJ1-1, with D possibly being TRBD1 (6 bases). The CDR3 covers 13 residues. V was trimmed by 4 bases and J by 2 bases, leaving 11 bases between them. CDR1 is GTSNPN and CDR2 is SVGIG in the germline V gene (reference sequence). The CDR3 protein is CAWNRGTNTEAFF. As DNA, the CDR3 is TGTGCCTGGAACCGAGGGACAAACACTGAAGCTTTCTTT.

The CDR3 DNA sequence: TGTGCCAGCAGTTTTTACGGGGAGCTGTTTTTT. Protein sequence: CASSFYGELFF. The rearrangement links TRBV28 to TRBJ2-2; D ambiguous. CDR1 MDHEN and CDR2 SYDVKM come from the germline V gene. The CDR3 loop spans 11 amino acids. Between the trimmed V and J ends, which lost 3 bases and 7 bases, there was a span of 3 bases.

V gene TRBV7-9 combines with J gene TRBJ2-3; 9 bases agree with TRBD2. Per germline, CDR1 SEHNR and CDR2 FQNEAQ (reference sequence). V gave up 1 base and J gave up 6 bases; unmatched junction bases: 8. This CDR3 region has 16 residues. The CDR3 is CASSLDPSGMLDTQYF. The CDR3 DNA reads TGTGCCAGCAGCTTAGATCCTAGCGGGATGTTGGATACGCAGTATTTT.

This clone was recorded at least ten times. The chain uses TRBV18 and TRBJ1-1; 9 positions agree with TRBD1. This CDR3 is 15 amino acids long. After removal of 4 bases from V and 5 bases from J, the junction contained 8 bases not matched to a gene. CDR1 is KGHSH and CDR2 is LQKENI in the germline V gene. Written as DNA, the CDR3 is TGTGCCAGCTCACACCGGACAGGGGAGGTTACTGAAGCTTTCTTT. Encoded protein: CASSHRTGEVTEAFF.

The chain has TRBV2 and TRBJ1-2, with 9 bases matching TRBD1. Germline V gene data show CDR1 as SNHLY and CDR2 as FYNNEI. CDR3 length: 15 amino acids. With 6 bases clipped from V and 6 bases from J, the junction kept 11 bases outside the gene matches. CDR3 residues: CASSVSGTGLHGYTF. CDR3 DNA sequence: TGTGCCAGCAGCGTATCCGGGACAGGGTTACATGGCTACACCTTC.

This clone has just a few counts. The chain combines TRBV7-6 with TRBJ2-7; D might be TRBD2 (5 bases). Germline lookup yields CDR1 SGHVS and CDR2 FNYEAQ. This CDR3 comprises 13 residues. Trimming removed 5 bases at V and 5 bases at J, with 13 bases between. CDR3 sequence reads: CASSQTGFHEQYF. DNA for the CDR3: TGTGCCAGCAGCCAGACGGGGTTCCACGAGCAGTACTTC.

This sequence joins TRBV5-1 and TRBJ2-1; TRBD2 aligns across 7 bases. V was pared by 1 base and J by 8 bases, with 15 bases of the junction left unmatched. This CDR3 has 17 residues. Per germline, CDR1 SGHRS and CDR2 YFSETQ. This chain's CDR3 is CASSLRTRPTVLDEQFF. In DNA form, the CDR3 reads TGCGCCAGCAGCTTGAGGACTAGGCCCACAGTTTTAGATGAGCAGTTCTTC.

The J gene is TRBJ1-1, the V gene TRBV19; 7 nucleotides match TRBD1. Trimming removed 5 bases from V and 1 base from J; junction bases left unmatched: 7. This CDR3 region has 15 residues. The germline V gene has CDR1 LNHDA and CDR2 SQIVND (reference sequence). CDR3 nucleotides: TGTGCCAGTAGTTCGACAGGGAGGTGGAACACTGAAGCTTTCTTT. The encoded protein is CASSSTGRWNTEAFF.

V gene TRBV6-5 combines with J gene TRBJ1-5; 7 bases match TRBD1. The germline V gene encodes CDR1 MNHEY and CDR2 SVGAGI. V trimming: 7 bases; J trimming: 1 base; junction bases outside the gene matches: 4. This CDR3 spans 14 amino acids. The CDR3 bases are TGTGCCAGCAAGAGGGGGCGCAGCAATCAGCCCCAGCATTTT. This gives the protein CASKRGRSNQPQHF.

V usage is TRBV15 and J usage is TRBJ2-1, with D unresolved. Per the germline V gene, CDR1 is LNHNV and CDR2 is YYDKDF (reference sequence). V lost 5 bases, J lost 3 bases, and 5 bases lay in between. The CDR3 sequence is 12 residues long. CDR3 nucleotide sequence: TGTGCCACCAGCTTACACTACAATGAGCAGTTCTTC. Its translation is CATSLHYNEQFF.

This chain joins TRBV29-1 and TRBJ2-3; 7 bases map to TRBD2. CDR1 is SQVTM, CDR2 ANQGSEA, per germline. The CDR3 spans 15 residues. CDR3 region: CTHRIYGGSTDTQYF. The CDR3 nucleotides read TGCACCCACCGGATTTACGGGGGGAGCACAGATACGCAGTATTTT.

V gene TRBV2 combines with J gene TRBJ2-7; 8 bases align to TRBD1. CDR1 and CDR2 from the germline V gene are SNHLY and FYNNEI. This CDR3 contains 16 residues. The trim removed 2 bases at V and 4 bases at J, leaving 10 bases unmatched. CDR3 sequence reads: CASSERGQGAVYEQYF. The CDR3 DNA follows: TGTGCCAGCAGTGAACGAGGGCAGGGGGCGGTTTACGAGCAGTACTTC.

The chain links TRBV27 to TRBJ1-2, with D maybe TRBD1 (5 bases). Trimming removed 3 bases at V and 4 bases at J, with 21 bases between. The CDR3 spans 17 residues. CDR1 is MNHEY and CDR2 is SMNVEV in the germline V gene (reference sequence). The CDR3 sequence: CASSLRRGVAEGYGYTF. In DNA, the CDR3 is TGTGCCAGCAGTTTGCGCCGGGGGGTCGCTGAAGGCTATGGCTACACCTTC.

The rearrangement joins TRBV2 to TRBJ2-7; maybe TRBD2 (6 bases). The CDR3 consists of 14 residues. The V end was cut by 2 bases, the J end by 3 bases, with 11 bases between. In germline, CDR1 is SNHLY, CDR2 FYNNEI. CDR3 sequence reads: CASSESGPFYEQYF. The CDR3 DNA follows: TGTGCCAGCAGTGAAAGCGGGCCGTTCTACGAGCAGTACTTC.

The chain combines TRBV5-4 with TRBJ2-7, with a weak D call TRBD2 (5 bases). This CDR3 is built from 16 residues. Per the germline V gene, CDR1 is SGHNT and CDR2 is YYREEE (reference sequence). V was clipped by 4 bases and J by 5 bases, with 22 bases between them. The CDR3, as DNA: TGTGCCAGCAGCACTGGGCCCGTAGCGTCCCCCCACGAGCAGTACTTC. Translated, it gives CASSTGPVASPHEQYF.

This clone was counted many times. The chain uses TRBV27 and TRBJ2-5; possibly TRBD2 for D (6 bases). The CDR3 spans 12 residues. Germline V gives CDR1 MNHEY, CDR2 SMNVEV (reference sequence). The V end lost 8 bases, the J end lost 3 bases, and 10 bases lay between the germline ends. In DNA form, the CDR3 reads TGTGCCAGCCGGGACTTAAAAGAGACCCAGTACTTC. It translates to CASRDLKETQYF.

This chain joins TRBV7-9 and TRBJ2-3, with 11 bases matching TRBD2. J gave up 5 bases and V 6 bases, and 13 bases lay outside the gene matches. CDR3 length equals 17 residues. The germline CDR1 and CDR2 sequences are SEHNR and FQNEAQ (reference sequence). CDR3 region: CASSPQISGRAKDTQYF. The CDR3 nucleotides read TGTGCCAGCAGTCCTCAGATTAGCGGGAGGGCCAAAGATACGCAGTATTTT. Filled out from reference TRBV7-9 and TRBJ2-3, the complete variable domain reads DTGVSQNPRHKITKRGQNVTFRCDPISEHNRLYWYRQTLGQGPEFLTYFQNEAQLEKSRLLSDRFSAERPKGSFSTLEIQRTEQGDSAMYLCASSPQISGRAKDTQYFGPGTRLTVL.

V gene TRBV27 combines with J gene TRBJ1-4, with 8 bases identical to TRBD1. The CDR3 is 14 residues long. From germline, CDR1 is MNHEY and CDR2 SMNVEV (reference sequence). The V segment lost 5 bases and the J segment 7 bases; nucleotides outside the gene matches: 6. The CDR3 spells CASSAGTGVEKLFF. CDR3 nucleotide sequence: TGTGCCAGCAGTGCCGGGACAGGCGTTGAAAAACTGTTTTTT.

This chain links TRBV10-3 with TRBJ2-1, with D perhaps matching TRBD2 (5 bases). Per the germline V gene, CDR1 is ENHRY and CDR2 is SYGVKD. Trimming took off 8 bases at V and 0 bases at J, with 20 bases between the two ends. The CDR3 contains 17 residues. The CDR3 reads CAISTPREGFSYNEQFF. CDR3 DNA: TGTGCCATCTCAACGCCCCGGGAAGGGTTCTCCTACAATGAGCAGTTCTTC.

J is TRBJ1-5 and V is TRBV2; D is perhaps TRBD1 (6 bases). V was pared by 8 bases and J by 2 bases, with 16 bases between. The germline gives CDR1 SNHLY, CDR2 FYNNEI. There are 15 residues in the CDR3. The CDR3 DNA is TGTGCCAGCGGACTGGGGGAGGGGGGCAATCAGCCCCAGCATTTT. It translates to CASGLGEGGNQPQHF.

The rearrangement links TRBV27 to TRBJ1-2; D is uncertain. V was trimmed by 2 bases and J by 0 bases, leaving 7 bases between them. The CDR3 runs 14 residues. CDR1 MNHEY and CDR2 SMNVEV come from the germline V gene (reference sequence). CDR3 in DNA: TGTGCCAGCAGTTTAAAACAGACTAACTATGGCTACACCTTC. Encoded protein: CASSLKQTNYGYTF.

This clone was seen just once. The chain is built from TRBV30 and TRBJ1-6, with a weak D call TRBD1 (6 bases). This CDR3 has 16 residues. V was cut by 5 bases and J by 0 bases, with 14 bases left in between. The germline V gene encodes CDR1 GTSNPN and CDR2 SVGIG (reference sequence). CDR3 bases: TGTGCCTGGGAGGACAGCCTAAGCTCCTATAATTCACCCCTCCACTTT. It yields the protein CAWEDSLSSYNSPLHF. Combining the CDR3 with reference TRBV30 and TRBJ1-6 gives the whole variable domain SQTIHQWPATLVQPVGSPLSLECTVEGTSNPNLYWYRQAAGRGLQLLFYSVGIGQISSEVPQNLSASRPQDRQFILSSKKLLLSDSGFYLCAWEDSLSSYNSPLHFGNGTRLTVT.

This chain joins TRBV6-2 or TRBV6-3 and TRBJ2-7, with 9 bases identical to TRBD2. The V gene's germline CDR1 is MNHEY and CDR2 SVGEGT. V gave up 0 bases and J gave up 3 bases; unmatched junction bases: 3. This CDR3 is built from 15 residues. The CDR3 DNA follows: TGTGCCAGCAGTTACTCCCCTAGCGGGGTCTACGAGCAGTACTTC. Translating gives CASSYSPSGVYEQYF.

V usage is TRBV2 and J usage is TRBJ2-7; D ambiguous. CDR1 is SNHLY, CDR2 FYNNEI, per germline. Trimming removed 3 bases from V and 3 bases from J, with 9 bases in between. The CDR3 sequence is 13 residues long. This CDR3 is CASSDWQNYEQYF. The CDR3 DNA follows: TGTGCCAGCAGTGATTGGCAGAACTACGAGCAGTACTTC.

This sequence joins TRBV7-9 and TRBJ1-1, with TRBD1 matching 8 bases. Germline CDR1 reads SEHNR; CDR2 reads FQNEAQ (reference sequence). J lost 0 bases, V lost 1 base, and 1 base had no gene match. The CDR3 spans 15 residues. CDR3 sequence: CASSLGTGLNTEAFF. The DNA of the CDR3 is TGTGCCAGCAGCTTAGGGACAGGGCTGAACACTGAAGCTTTCTTT. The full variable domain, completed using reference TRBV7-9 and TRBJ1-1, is DTGVSQNPRHKITKRGQNVTFRCDPISEHNRLYWYRQTLGQGPEFLTYFQNEAQLEKSRLLSDRFSAERPKGSFSTLEIQRTEQGDSAMYLCASSLGTGLNTEAFFGQGTRLTVV.

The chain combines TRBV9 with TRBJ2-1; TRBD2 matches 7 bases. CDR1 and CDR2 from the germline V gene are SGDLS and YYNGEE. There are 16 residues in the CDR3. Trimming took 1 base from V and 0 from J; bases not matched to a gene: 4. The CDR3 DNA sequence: TGTGCCAGCAGCGTACACGGGGGGAGCTCCTACAATGAGCAGTTCTTC. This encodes CASSVHGGSSYNEQFF.

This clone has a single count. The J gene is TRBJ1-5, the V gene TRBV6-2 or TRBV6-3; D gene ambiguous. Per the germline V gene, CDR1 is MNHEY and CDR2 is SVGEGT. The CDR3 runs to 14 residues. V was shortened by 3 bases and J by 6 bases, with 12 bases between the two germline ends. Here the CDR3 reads CASSYAGRIQPQHF. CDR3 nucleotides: TGTGCCAGCAGTTATGCGGGTAGGATTCAGCCCCAGCATTTT.

The CDR3 reads CAISGDTTNTEAFF. CDR3 bases: TGTGCCATCAGTGGAGACACCACGAACACTGAAGCTTTCTTT. The chain employs TRBV10-3 and TRBJ1-1; D call uncertain. The CDR3 covers 14 residues. V gave up 4 bases and J gave up 1 base, with 10 bases separating them. Germline values: CDR1 ENHRY, CDR2 SYGVKD.